This T cell receptor beta chain is from a study of siplizumab effects on memory and regulatory T cells. Study observations and caveats: A major contribution to the alloresponse seemed to be made by naive T cells, which seemed more diverse than memory cells. Confirmation was lacking for the suppressive function of proliferating Tregs derived from siplizumab cultures. Under siplizumab, alloreactive sequences traced to unstimulated CD4+ memory cells were significantly reduced.

The CDR3 length is 16 residues. Germline V lookup: CDR1 SGHTA, CDR2 FQGNSA. The V and J ends lost 2 bases and 8 bases, in that order; junction bases with no gene match: 4. Data came from immunoSEQ multiplex PCR; TCRdb stores just in-frame clones and leaves some out. The top ten clones hold under 2% of a sample with tens of thousands of clones, approximately 86% of them seen once. Worth noting for this clone: Its antigen is unknown.

V usage is TRBV7-2 and J usage is TRBJ2-1, with 15 bases aligning to TRBD2. The sequencing input was Tregs sorted from blood. This receptor was identified in a human donor in good health. CDR3 residues: CASSLPGLAGGHEQFF. For the CDR3, the DNA is TGTGCCAGCAGCTTACCCGGACTAGCGGGGGGGCATGAGCAGTTCTTC.